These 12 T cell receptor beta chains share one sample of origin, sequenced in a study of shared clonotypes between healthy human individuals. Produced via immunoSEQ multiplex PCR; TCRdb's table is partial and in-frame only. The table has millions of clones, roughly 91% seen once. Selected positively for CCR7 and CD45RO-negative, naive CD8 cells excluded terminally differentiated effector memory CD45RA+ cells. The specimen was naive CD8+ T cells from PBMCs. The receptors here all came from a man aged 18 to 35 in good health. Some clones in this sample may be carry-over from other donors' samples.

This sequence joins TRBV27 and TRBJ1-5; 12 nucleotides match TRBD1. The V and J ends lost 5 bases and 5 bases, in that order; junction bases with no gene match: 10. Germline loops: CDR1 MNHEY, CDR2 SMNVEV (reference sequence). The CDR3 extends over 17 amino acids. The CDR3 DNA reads TGTGCCAGCAGTCACCTTGGGACAGGGGGCGCGTATCAGCCCCAGCATTTT. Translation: CASSHLGTGGAYQPQHF.

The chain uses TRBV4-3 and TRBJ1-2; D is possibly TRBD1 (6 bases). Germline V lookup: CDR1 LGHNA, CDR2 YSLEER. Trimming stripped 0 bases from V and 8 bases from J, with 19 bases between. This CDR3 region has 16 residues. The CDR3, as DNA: TGCGCCAGCAGCCAAGATCAAGACAGGTGGAGAGAGGGCTACACCTTC. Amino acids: CASSQDQDRWREGYTF.

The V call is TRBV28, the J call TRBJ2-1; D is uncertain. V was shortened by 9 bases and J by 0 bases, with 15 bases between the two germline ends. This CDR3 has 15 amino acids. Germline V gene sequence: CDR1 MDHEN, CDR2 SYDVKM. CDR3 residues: CASASLRSSYNEQFF. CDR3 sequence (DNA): TGTGCCAGTGCATCGTTGAGGTCCTCCTACAATGAGCAGTTCTTC.

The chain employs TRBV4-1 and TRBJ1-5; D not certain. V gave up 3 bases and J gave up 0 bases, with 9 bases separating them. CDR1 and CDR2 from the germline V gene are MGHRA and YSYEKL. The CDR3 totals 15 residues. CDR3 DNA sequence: TGCGCCAGCAGCCAGGCTCAAAGTAGCAATCAGCCCCAGCATTTT. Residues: CASSQAQSSNQPQHF.

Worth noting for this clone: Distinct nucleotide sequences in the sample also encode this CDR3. Here the CDR3 DNA reads TGTGCCAGCAGCTTGGGGGGCTTTTCCTACGAGCAGTACTTC. It specifies CASSLGGFSYEQYF. This chain uses TRBV5-6 with TRBJ2-7; perhaps TRBD1 as D (5 bases). The CDR3 length is 14 residues. The ends were cut back, 0 bases at V and 1 base at J, with 8 bases in the middle. Looked up from germline, CDR1 is SGHDT and CDR2 is YYEEEE.

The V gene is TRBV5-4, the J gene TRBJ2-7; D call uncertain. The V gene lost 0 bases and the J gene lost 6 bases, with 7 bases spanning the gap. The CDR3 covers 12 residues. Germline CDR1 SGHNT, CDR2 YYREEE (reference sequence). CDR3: CASSLASAEQYF. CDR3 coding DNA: TGTGCCAGCAGCTTGGCCTCGGCCGAGCAGTACTTC. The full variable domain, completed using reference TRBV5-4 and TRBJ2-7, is ETGVTQSPTHLIKTRGQQVTLRCSSQSGHNTVSWYQQALGQGPQFIFQYYREEENGRGNFPPRFSGLQFPNYSSELNVNALELDDSALYLCASSLASAEQYFGPGTRLTVT.

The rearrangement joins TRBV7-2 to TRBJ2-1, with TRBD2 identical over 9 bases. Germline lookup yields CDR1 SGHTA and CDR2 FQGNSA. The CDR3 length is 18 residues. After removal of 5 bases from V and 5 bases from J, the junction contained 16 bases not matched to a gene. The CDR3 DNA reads TGTGCCAGCAGCCTTAGTAGTCCTAGCGGGAAGAAGGACAATGAGCAGTTCTTC. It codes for CASSLSSPSGKKDNEQFF.

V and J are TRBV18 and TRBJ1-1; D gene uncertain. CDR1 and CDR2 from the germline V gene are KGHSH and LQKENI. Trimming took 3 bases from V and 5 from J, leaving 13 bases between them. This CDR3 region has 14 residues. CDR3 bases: TGTGCCAGCTCACCGGCACCCGGGATGACTGAAGCTTTCTTT. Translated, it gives CASSPAPGMTEAFF.

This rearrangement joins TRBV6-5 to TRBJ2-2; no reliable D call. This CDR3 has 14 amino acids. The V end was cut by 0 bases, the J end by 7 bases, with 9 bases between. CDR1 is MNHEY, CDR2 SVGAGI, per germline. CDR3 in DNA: TGTGCCAGCAGTTACTCAGGGTTGATCGGGGAGCTGTTTTTT. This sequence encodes CASSYSGLIGELFF.

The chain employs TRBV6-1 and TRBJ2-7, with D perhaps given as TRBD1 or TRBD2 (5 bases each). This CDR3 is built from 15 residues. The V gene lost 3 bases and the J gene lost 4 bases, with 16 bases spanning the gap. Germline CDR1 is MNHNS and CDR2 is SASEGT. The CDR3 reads CASSDGDRRWYEQYF. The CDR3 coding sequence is TGTGCCAGCAGTGACGGGGACCGTCGTTGGTACGAGCAGTACTTC.

CDR3 coding DNA: TGTGCCAGCAGCTCCCGGGACCAGAGCATCTACGAGCAGTACTTC. The encoded protein is CASSSRDQSIYEQYF. The V call is TRBV7-3, the J call TRBJ2-7; the D gene could be TRBD1 or TRBD2 (5 bases each). This CDR3 has 15 amino acids. The germline V gene encodes CDR1 SGHTA and CDR2 FQGTGA. Deletions cut 4 bases from V and 3 bases from J, with 16 bases between.

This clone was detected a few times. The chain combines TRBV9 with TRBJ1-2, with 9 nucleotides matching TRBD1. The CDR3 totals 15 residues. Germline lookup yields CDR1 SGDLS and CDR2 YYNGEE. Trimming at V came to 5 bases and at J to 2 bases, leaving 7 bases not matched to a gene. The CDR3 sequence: CASSDAGQGNYGYTF. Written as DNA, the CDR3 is TGTGCCAGCAGTGATGCCGGACAGGGGAACTATGGCTACACCTTC.